These T cell receptor beta chains were read from a single sample in a study of siplizumab effects on memory and regulatory T cells. Produced via immunoSEQ multiplex PCR; TCRdb's table is partial and in-frame only. The sample includes tens of thousands of clones, about 96% of them seen just once. The specimen sequenced was naive CD8+ T cells sorted from blood. The receptors were sampled from a human donor in good health. Each CDR3 is given with its conserved first and last residue. The D gene is left open where the match is weak. Size values are once, few and many counts, or a class for expanded clones, and some rows have none.

J | V | D | size | CDR3 | DNA
TRBJ1-5 | TRBV2 | TRBD1 | - | CASSEGTGLNQPQHF | TGTGCCAGCAGTGAAGGGACAGGCCTCAATCAGCCCCAGCATTTT
TRBJ2-3 | TRBV5-1 | - | - | CASKISGTDTQYF | TGCGCCAGCAAGATCTCGGGTACAGATACGCAGTATTTT
TRBJ2-7 | TRBV25-1 | - | - | CASSESIQGGEQYF | TGTGCCAGCAGTGAATCAATACAGGGAGGCGAGCAGTACTTC
TRBJ1-3 | TRBV28 | - | - | CASSLAGSGNTIYF | TGTGCCAGCAGTTTAGCGGGCTCTGGAAACACCATATATTTT
TRBJ1-5 | TRBV7-6 | - | - | CASSRFDGHNSNQPQHF | TGTGCCAGCAGCCGCTTTGATGGTCACAATAGCAATCAGCCCCAGCATTTT
TRBJ1-1 | TRBV30 | TRBD1 | - | CAWIPDRAGAEAFF | TGTGCCTGGATACCAGACAGGGCCGGCGCTGAAGCTTTCTTT
TRBJ2-5 | TRBV10-2 | - | - | CASNGGNEWETQYF | TGCGCCAGCAATGGGGGCAACGAATGGGAGACCCAGTACTTC
TRBJ2-7 | TRBV6-5 | - | - | CASSYWAGAYEQYF | TGTGCCAGCAGTTATTGGGCAGGAGCCTACGAGCAGTACTTC
TRBJ1-5 | TRBV4-1 | - | - | CASSQDPPNYSNQPQHF | TGCGCCAGCAGCCAAGATCCGCCCAATTATAGCAATCAGCCCCAGCATTTT
TRBJ2-1 | TRBV9 | - | - | CASSPAGGNEQFF | TGTGCCAGCAGCCCGGCCGGTGGTAATGAGCAGTTCTTC
TRBJ2-2 | TRBV7-9 | TRBD1 | - | CASRYAAGGHNTGELFF | TGTGCCAGCAGGTATGCGGCAGGGGGACATAACACCGGGGAGCTGTTTTTT
TRBJ2-7 | TRBV5-1 | TRBD1 | - | CASSFTSSGTGSYEQYF | TGCGCCAGCAGCTTCACCTCATCCGGGACAGGATCCTACGAGCAGTACTTC
TRBJ2-1 | TRBV5-5 | - | - | CASSLIGTNNEQFF | TGTGCCAGCAGCTTGATAGGGACCAACAATGAGCAGTTCTTC
TRBJ1-5 | TRBV4-3 | - | once | CASSQDRPAPQHF | TGCGCCAGCAGCCAAGATAGGCCGGCGCCCCAGCATTTT
TRBJ2-7 | TRBV4-1 | - | - | CASSQRTVDDSEQYF | TGCGCCAGCAGCCAACGGACAGTGGACGACTCCGAGCAGTACTTC
TRBJ2-5 | TRBV15 | - | - | CATSSTLEETQYF | TGTGCCACCAGCAGCACCCTCGAGGAGACCCAGTACTTC
TRBJ2-7 | TRBV27 | TRBD2 | - | CASRLAGAYEQYF | TGTGCCAGCAGACTAGCGGGGGCCTACGAGCAGTACTTC
TRBJ1-2 | TRBV27 | TRBD1 | - | CASSWTGGADYGYTF | TGTGCCAGCAGTTGGACAGGGGGCGCCGACTATGGCTACACCTTC
TRBJ2-6 | TRBV9 | - | once | CASSVQFSGANVLTF | TGTGCCAGCAGCGTTCAGTTTTCTGGGGCCAACGTCCTGACTTTC
TRBJ2-3 | TRBV27 | - | - | CASGGVGTDTQYF | TGTGCCAGCGGGGGCGTGGGCACAGATACGCAGTATTTT
TRBJ1-1 | TRBV6-1 | - | - | CASSLTGNTEAFF | TGTGCCAGCAGCCTGACAGGGAACACTGAAGCTTTCTTT
TRBJ2-1 | TRBV9 | TRBD1 | - | CASSVEGAIYNEQFF | TGTGCCAGCAGCGTAGAGGGGGCGATCTACAATGAGCAGTTCTTC
TRBJ2-2 | TRBV7-2 | - | - | CASNPLGNTGELFF | TGTGCCAGCAACCCGTTGGGGAACACCGGGGAGCTGTTTTTT
TRBJ1-2 | TRBV5-8 | - | - | CASSLLGLYGYTF | TGTGCCAGCAGCTTGCTCGGATTGTATGGCTACACCTTC
TRBJ1-1 | TRBV27 | - | - | CASNRGGNTEAFF | TGTGCCAGCAACAGAGGGGGTAACACTGAAGCTTTCTTT
TRBJ1-2 | TRBV14 | - | - | CASSQEVGDHGYTF | TGTGCCAGCAGCCAAGAGGTTGGGGACCATGGCTACACCTTC
TRBJ2-2 | TRBV19 | - | - | CASSIGYSTGELFF | TGTGCCAGTAGTATAGGGTACAGCACCGGGGAGCTGTTTTTT
TRBJ2-7 | TRBV19 | - | - | CASNEGLGSSYEQYF | TGTGCCAGTAACGAAGGACTCGGGTCCTCCTACGAGCAGTACTTC
TRBJ1-1 | TRBV6-6 | - | - | CASSFVRGEAFF | TGTGCCAGCAGTTTCGTCCGGGGTGAAGCTTTCTTT
TRBJ1-2 | TRBV5-6 | - | - | CASSLSGGAESYTF | TGTGCCAGCAGCCTGAGTGGGGGGGCTGAGAGCTACACCTTC
TRBJ1-2 | TRBV6-5 | - | - | CASSAAGESHTF | TGTGCCAGCAGTGCAGCAGGGGAAAGTCACACCTTC
TRBJ2-7 | TRBV11-2 | - | - | CASSSPRSPSYEQYF | TGTGCCAGCAGCTCCCCCCGTTCCCCCTCCTACGAGCAGTACTTC
TRBJ1-2 | TRBV5-1 | - | - | CASSLGPLLGGYTF | TGCGCCAGCAGCTTGGGACCGCTATTAGGGGGCTACACCTTC
TRBJ2-3 | TRBV9 | TRBD1 | - | CASSGRTGWTDTQYF | TGTGCCAGCAGCGGACGGACAGGGTGGACAGATACGCAGTATTTT
TRBJ2-7 | TRBV19 | - | - | CASSIGGKYEQYF | TGTGCCAGTAGTATTGGGGGTAAATACGAGCAGTACTTC
TRBJ1-1 | TRBV9 | TRBD1 | once | CASSPGTGENTEAFF | TGTGCCAGCAGCCCCGGGACAGGGGAAAACACTGAAGCTTTCTTT
TRBJ2-7 | TRBV5-5 | - | once | CASSLWGDEQYF | TGTGCCAGCAGCTTGTGGGGCGACGAGCAGTACTTC
TRBJ1-1 | TRBV5-1 | - | - | CASSLTRLQDLNTEAFF | TGCGCCAGCAGCCTCACCCGCCTACAGGACTTGAACACTGAAGCTTTCTTT
TRBJ1-4 | TRBV12-5 | - | - | CASGLVTVDNEKLFF | TGTGCTAGTGGTTTGGTAACGGTCGATAATGAAAAACTGTTTTTT
TRBJ2-7 | TRBV6-1 | TRBD2 | - | CASRGGGSNEQYF | TGTGCCAGCAGGGGGGGAGGGAGCAACGAGCAGTACTTC
TRBJ2-2 | TRBV2 | - | once | CASSGARGGTGELFF | TGTGCCAGCAGTGGGGCTAGAGGGGGGACCGGGGAGCTGTTTTTT
TRBJ2-7 | TRBV7-8 | TRBD1 | - | CASSQTGTGIYEQYF | TGTGCCAGCAGCCAAACCGGGACAGGGATCTACGAGCAGTACTTC
TRBJ2-7 | TRBV27 | - | once | CASSASRDEQYF | TGTGCCAGCAGCGCGAGTCGGGACGAGCAGTACTTC
TRBJ2-6 | TRBV13 | - | - | CASSLGGRGGNVLTF | TGTGCCAGCAGCTTAGGGGGGCGGGGTGGCAACGTCCTGACTTTC
TRBJ2-5 | TRBV4-3 | - | - | CASSQELAAETQYF | TGCGCCAGCAGCCAAGAACTAGCAGCGGAGACCCAGTACTTC
TRBJ1-5 | TRBV19 | - | - | CASSTQPGQLSYNQPQHF | TGTGCCAGTAGTACCCAACCAGGACAGTTATCCTACAATCAGCCCCAGCATTTT
TRBJ2-5 | TRBV29-1 | TRBD1 | - | CSVAGTGVNQETQYF | TGCAGCGTTGCCGGGACAGGAGTTAACCAAGAGACCCAGTACTTC
TRBJ1-1 | TRBV5-8 | - | - | CASSLDRWNTEAFF | TGTGCCAGCAGCCTGGACAGATGGAACACTGAAGCTTTCTTT
TRBJ2-5 | TRBV5-1 | TRBD2 | - | CASSPRGGLETQYF | TGCGCCAGCAGCCCGCGGGGGGGGTTGGAGACCCAGTACTTC
TRBJ1-1 | TRBV9 | - | - | CASSAGHSWDGAFF | TGTGCCAGCAGCGCGGGACATTCTTGGGATGGAGCTTTCTTT
TRBJ2-7 | TRBV19 | - | - | CASSITGAEYEQYF | TGTGCCAGTAGTATTACGGGGGCCGAGTACGAGCAGTACTTC
TRBJ2-7 | TRBV4-1 | TRBD1 | - | CASSQDQGQYYEQYF | TGCGCCAGCAGCCAAGATCAGGGACAGTACTACGAGCAGTACTTC
TRBJ2-7 | TRBV2 | - | - | CASGGQANFYEQYF | TGTGCCAGCGGAGGGCAGGCCAACTTCTACGAGCAGTACTTC
TRBJ2-2 | TRBV7-7 | - | - | CASSSGHTNTGELFF | TGTGCCAGCAGCTCGGGACATACCAACACCGGGGAGCTGTTTTTT
TRBJ1-2 | TRBV28 | - | - | CASSFSQGISGYTF | TGTGCCAGCAGTTTCAGTCAGGGCATAAGTGGCTACACCTTC
TRBJ2-7 | TRBV5-4 | - | - | CASSLGNYEQYF | TGTGCCAGCAGCTTGGGGAACTACGAGCAGTACTTC
TRBJ2-1 | TRBV10-1 | TRBD2 | - | CARRPGLAFDEQFF | TGCGCCAGGAGACCGGGACTAGCGTTCGATGAGCAGTTCTTC
TRBJ2-7 | TRBV7-9 | TRBD1 | once | CASSSGQTYEQYF | TGTGCCAGCAGCTCGGGACAGACCTACGAGCAGTACTTC
TRBJ2-3 | TRBV13 | TRBD2 | - | CASSPKLAGGHEAWDTQYF | TGTGCCAGCAGCCCAAAACTAGCGGGGGGCCACGAAGCCTGGGATACGCAGTATTTT